The entry that follows covers one T cell receptor beta chain sequence. Its antigen remains undetermined. No much larger clonotype is one base removed from it; base qualities were not supplied. The donors were healthy, HIV-negative adults with no recently reported acute infections or vaccinations. All donors were Caucasian adults living in Nashville, Tennessee, USA. CD4+ T cells were enriched through magnetic negative selection, after which naive cells were positively selected on CD45RA and the remaining negative fraction served as the memory subset. Blood was obtained by leukapheresis, after which PBMCs were separated by Ficoll-Histopaque density gradient centrifugation and cryopreserved in liquid nitrogen vapor phase. Purity and quantity of every magnetically sorted T cell population were checked by analytical flow cytometry. Genomic DNA was isolated from each sorted fraction and quantified by UV absorbance on a Nanodrop 2000c.

The sample comes from a study of shared clonotypes between healthy human individuals (dated by TCRdb to the early 2020s). In the study overall: A few men and a couple of women, aged 18 to 49 years, made up the cohort. For each donor, CD4 naive and CD4 memory were each given three plates, CD8 naive was given two plates, and CD8 memory was given one plate. To estimate repertoire size and how much clonotypes are shared between individuals, the study performed deep sequencing of blood TCR repertoires from about 5 healthy adults. To increase sequencing depth and limit assay-specific biases, different laboratories used diverse techniques to prepare libraries and sequence TCR repertoires. Leukapheresis yielded between about 0.85 and 10 billion PBMCs per donor. The paper's findings and limits, for the study overall: Sampling was restricted to blood, and TCR repertoires in tissues likely differ from the TCR repertoires found in blood. Incomplete sequencing was indicated by rarefaction of sorted-subset datasets, despite the large sequencing depth. Approximately 5% of naive CD4, 3.5% of naive CD8, approximately 2.2% of memory CD4, and around 0.4% of memory CD8 clonotypes were shared across several donors. The small number of donors limited the genetic and exposure-history diversity represented. Pairwise subsampling led to the expectation that sequencing depth would affect the degree of clonotype sharing among donors. Compared with non-shared clonotypes, the clonotypes found in all four sorted-subset donors had higher generation probabilities. Naive subsets generally had larger estimated clonotype richness than memory subsets.

The CDR3 has 13 amino acids, counting the end cysteine and phenylalanine. The CDR3 DNA has 39 bases and is translated from base 1. V is shortened by 3 bases, J by 7 bases, and the region joining them spans 9 bases. As encoded in the germline V gene, CDR1 is MDHEN while CDR2 is SYDVKM. Using the deep immunoSEQ assay, TCR CDR3 regions were amplified from genomic DNA by multiplex PCR. Genomic DNA extracted from each cell subset was distributed evenly over all wells of several immunoSEQ 96-well plates, and each plate served as one replicate. For sorted subsets, about 200 ng genomic DNA, equal to 30,000 to 35,000 T cell genomes, was loaded into each replicate PCR. Purified libraries were quantified with a Qubit 3.0 fluorometer, sized on a Bioanalyzer 2100, and re-quantified with the KAPA Library Quantification kit. A separate single-read 150-cycle Illumina NextSeq 550 flow cell was used to sequence each immunoSEQ 96-well plate. Regarding the original processing steps: Because only junctional sequences without quality scores were contained in the immunoSEQ output, filtering matching that applied to full-length reads could not be performed. Sequences were annotated with PyIR, a Python wrapper for IgBLAST v1.9, and V/J genes and CDR3 were assigned using IMGT germline references. Reads were filtered out if the reads had weak V/J assignments (E-value above 1e-6), no CDR3, stop codons, out-of-frame junctions, or ambiguous translated residues. V3J clonotypes were defined as sequences sharing an identical inferred V gene, J gene, and CDR3 amino acid sequence. The percentage overlap between two repertoires was calculated by dividing the number of shared unique clonotypes by the size of the smaller repertoire. Richness of each repertoire was evaluated using RTK rarefaction, the Chao1 estimator, and Recon v2.1 estimates of unobserved clonotypes. Generation probabilities were computed with OLGA for all TCRbeta clonotypes obtained by the gDNA method from a handful of donors. TCRdb obtained this table from immuneACCESS and retained in-frame rearrangements with V and J assigned. These tables miss some clones; where compared with another copy, unresolved V genes account for less than half of the shortfall, and the remainder is unexplained. V and J calls and clone size come straight from that table; D and trimming were deduced from the DNA. A total of around 510,000 clones appear in this sample, 95% to 96% of them only once. The top ten constitute under 0.065% of the sample.

This chain joins TRBV28 to TRBJ1-4; matching of 6 bases hints at TRBD1 as the D gene. Sequencing was done on a sample of naive CD4+ T cells sorted from blood. The cell subset or site label of this sample denotes: CD45RA+ positively selected. The clonotype originates from a woman aged 30 to 39 in good health. CDR3 region: CASSLDSLEKLFF. In nucleotide form, the sequence is TGTGCCAGCAGTTTGGACAGTCTTGAAAAACTGTTTTTT.